This entry describes one TCR beta chain. Sequenced by immunoSEQ multiplex PCR; TCRdb stores in-frame clones only, minus some. The repertoire includes fewer than 85,000 clones, around 87% of them detected once, and about 5.9% sits in the top ten. V trimming: 2 bases; J trimming: 4 bases; junction bases outside the gene matches: 8. The CDR3 is made up of 16 amino acids. Germline values: CDR1 SGHTA, CDR2 FQGTGA. At baseline, cycle 4 day 1, and cycle 7 day 1, blood was sampled. The data stem from a study of OX40 agonist ivuxolimab in advanced cancers. The source was CD4+ or CD8+ T cells sorted from blood, collected in a trial of the OX40 agonist ivuxolimab. This receptor was identified in an adult with an advanced solid tumor such as melanoma, head and neck, liver or kidney cancer. The V call is TRBV7-3, the J call TRBJ2-5; 9 bases line up with TRBD2. Written as DNA, the CDR3 is TGTGCCAGCAGCTTATTGATACTAGCGGGCGGAGAGACCCAGTACTTC. Translation gives CASSLLILAGGETQYF.